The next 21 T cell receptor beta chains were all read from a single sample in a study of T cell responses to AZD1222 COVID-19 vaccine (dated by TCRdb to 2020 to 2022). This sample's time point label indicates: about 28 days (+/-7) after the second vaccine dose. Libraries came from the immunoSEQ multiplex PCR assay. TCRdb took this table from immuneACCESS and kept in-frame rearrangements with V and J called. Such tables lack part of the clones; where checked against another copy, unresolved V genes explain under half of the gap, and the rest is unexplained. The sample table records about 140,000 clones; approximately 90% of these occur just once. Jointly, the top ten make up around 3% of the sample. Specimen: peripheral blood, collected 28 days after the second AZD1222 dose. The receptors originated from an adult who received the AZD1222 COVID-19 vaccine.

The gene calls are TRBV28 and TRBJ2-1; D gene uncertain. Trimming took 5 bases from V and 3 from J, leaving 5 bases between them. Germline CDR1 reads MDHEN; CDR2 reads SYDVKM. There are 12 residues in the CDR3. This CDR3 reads CASSANYNEQFF. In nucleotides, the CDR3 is TGTGCCAGCAGTGCCAACTACAATGAGCAGTTCTTC.

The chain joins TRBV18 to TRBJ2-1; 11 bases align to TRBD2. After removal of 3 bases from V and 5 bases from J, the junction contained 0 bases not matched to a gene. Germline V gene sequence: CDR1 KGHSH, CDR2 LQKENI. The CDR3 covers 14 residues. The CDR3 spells CASSPGLADNEQFF. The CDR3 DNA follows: TGTGCCAGCTCACCGGGACTAGCGGACAATGAGCAGTTCTTC.

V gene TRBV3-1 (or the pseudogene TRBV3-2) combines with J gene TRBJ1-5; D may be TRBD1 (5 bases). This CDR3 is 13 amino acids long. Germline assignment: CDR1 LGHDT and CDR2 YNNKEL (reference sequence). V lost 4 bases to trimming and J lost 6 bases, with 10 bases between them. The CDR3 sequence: CASSPFTGQPQHF. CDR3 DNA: TGTGCCAGCAGCCCCTTTACAGGTCAGCCCCAGCATTTT.

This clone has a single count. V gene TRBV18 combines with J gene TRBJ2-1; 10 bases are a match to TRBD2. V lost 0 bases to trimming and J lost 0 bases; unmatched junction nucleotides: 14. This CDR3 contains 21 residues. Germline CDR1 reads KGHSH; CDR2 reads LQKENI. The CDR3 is CASSPPPGGEAGGSSYNEQFF. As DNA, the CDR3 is TGTGCCAGCTCACCACCGCCCGGGGGCGAAGCGGGGGGGAGCTCCTACAATGAGCAGTTCTTC. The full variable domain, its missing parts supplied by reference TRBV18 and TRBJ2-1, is NAGVMQNPRHLVRRRGQEARLRCSPMKGHSHVYWYRQLPEEGLKFMVYLQKENIIDESGMPKERFSAEFPKEGPSILRIQQVVRGDSAAYFCASSPPPGGEAGGSSYNEQFFGPGTRLTVL.

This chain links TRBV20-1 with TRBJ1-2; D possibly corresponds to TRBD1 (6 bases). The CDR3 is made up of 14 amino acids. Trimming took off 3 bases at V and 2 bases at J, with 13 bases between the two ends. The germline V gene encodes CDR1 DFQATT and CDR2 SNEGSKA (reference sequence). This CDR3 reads CSASGQTENYGYTF. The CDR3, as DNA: TGCAGTGCTAGTGGACAGACCGAAAACTATGGCTACACCTTC.

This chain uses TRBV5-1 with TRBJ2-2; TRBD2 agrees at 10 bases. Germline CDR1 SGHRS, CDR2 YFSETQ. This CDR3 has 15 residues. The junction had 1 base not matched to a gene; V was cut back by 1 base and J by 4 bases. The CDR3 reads CASSLRLAGTGELFF. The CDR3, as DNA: TGCGCCAGCAGCTTGAGACTAGCGGGCACCGGGGAGCTGTTTTTT.

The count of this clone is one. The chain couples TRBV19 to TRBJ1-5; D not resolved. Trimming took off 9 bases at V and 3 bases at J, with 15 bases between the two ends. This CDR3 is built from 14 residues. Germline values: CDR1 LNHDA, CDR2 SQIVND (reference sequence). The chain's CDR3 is CASQAGSINQPQHF. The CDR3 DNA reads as TGTGCCAGCCAGGCGGGCTCCATCAATCAGCCCCAGCATTTT.

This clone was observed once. The CDR3 coding sequence is TGTGCCAGCAGCTTAGAGAGCAATCAGCCCCAGCATTTT. Its protein is CASSLESNQPQHF. V and J are TRBV7-2 and TRBJ1-5, with D unresolved. The CDR3 spans 13 residues. The germline gives CDR1 SGHTA, CDR2 FQGNSA. V was trimmed by 1 base and J by 1 base, leaving 2 bases between them.

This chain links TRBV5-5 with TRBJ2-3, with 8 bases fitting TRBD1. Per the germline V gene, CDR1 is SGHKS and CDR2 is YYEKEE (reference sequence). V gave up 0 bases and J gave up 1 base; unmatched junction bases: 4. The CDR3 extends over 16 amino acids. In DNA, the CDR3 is TGTGCCAGCAGCTTGGTCAGGGGGCTGGGCACAGATACGCAGTATTTT. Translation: CASSLVRGLGTDTQYF.

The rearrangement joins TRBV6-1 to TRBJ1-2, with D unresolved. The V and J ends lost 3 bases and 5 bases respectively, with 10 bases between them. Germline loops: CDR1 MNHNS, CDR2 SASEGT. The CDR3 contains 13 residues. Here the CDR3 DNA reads TGTGCCAGCAGTGACGCCCTCGGGTATGGCTACACCTTC. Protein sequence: CASSDALGYGYTF.

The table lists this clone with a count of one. The CDR3 nucleotides are TGTGCCAGCAGGAAGGGACAGGGGGACTATGGCTACACCTTC. Protein sequence: CASRKGQGDYGYTF. The chain combines TRBV28 with TRBJ1-2, with TRBD1 matching 11 bases. The CDR3 runs to 14 residues. Germline V gene lookup returns CDR1 MDHEN and CDR2 SYDVKM. J gave up 3 bases and V 6 bases, and 3 bases lay outside the gene matches.

CDR3 coding DNA: TGCGCCAGCAGCTTAAGACAGGAAGGCGGGGAGCTGTTTTTT. The encoded protein is CASSLRQEGGELFF. The chain is built from TRBV5-1 and TRBJ2-2, with TRBD1 as a possible D gene (6 bases). This CDR3 region has 14 residues. Per germline, CDR1 SGHRS and CDR2 YFSETQ. V was cut by 2 bases and J by 7 bases, with 12 bases left in between.

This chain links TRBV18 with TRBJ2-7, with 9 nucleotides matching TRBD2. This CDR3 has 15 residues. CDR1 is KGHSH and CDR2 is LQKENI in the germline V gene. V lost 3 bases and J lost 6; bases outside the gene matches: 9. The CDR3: CASSPGASGTGEQYF. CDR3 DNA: TGTGCCAGCTCACCCGGGGCTAGCGGGACGGGCGAGCAGTACTTC.

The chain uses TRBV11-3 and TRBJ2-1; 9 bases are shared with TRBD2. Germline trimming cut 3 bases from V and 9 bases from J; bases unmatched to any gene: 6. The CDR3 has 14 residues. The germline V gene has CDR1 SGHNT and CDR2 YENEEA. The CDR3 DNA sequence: TGTGCCAGCAGCTTGGGCGGGGGGGCTAGTGAGCAGTTCTTC. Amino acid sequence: CASSLGGGASEQFF.

Written as DNA, the CDR3 is TGTGCCAGCAGTTCCGGGACAGGGGCTTCACCCCTCCACTTT. Its translation: CASSSGTGASPLHF. The rearrangement joins TRBV28 to TRBJ1-6, with 10 bases aligning to TRBD1. The junction had 3 bases not matched to a gene; V was cut back by 4 bases and J by 9 bases. Germline V gives CDR1 MDHEN, CDR2 SYDVKM. CDR3 length: 14 residues.

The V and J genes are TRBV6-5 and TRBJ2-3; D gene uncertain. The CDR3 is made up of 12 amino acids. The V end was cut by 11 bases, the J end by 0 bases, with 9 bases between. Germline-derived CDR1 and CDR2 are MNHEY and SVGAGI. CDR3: CAHSTSTDTQYF. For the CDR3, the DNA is TGTGCCCACAGTACGAGCACAGATACGCAGTATTTT.

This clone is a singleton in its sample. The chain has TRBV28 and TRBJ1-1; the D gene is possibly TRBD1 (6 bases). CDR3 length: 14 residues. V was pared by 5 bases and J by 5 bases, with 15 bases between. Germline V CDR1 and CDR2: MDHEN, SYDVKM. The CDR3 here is CASSTQGSRTEAFF. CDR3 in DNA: TGTGCCAGCAGTACCCAGGGGAGCCGGACTGAAGCTTTCTTT.

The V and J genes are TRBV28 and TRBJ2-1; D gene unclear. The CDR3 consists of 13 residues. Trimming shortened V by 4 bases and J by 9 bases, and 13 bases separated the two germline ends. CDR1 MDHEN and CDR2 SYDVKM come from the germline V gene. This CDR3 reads CASSYVSPTEQFF. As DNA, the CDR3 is TGTGCCAGCAGTTATGTGAGTCCAACTGAGCAGTTCTTC.

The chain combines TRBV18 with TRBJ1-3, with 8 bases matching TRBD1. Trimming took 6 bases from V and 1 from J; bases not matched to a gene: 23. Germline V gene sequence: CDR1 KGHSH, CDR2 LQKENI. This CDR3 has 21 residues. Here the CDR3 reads CASSPNTGTGYRSDSGNTIYF. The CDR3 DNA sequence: TGTGCCAGCTCCCCCAATACCGGGACAGGATATCGCTCTGATTCTGGAAACACCATATATTTT.

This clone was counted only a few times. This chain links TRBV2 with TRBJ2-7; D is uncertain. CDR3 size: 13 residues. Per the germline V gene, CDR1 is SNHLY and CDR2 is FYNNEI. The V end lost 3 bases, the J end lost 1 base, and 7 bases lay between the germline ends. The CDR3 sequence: CASSDGLSYEQYF. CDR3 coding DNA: TGTGCCAGCAGTGATGGGCTTTCCTACGAGCAGTACTTC.

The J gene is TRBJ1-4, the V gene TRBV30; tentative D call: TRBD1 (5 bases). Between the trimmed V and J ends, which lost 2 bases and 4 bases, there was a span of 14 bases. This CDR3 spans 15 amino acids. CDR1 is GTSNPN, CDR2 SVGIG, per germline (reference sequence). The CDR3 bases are TGTGCCTGGAGTATGCACGGGGGGAATAATGAAAAACTGTTTTTT. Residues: CAWSMHGGNNEKLFF. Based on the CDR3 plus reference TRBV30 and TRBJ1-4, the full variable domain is SQTIHQWPATLVQPVGSPLSLECTVEGTSNPNLYWYRQAAGRGLQLLFYSVGIGQISSEVPQNLSASRPQDRQFILSSKKLLLSDSGFYLCAWSMHGGNNEKLFFGSGTQLSVL.